One and the same sample provided the 8 T cell receptor beta chains below, sequenced in a study of PD-1 blockade in classical Hodgkin lymphoma. The data were produced by immunoSEQ multiplex PCR, yet TCRdb's version contains in-frame clones alone and is incomplete. Altogether about 97,000 clones are present, roughly 88% being singletons, with the ten largest covering more than 9%. Every patient experienced relapse after autologous stem cell transplantation, and brentuximab vedotin exposure varied. The specimen comprised peripheral blood mononuclear cells (PBMCs), sampled at baseline. The receptor source for this set is a human donor with classical Hodgkin lymphoma.

This clone was seen only a few times. The chain employs TRBV6-4 and TRBJ2-3; 8 nucleotides agree with TRBD2. CDR1 is MRHNA, CDR2 SNTAGT, per germline. V was pared by 4 bases and J by 2 bases, with 5 bases of the junction left unmatched. The CDR3 consists of 15 residues. CDR3 amino acids: CASSVREADTDTQYF. CDR3 DNA sequence: TGTGCCAGCAGTGTGCGGGAGGCGGACACAGATACGCAGTATTTT.

The chain has TRBV15 and TRBJ1-3; 8 nucleotides agree with TRBD1. The V and J ends lost 4 bases and 3 bases, in that order; junction bases with no gene match: 5. The CDR3 consists of 15 residues. Germline CDR1 is LNHNV and CDR2 is YYDKDF (reference sequence). CDR3 loop: CATSKAGGVGNTIYF. CDR3 in DNA: TGTGCCACCAGCAAAGCAGGGGGCGTTGGAAACACCATATATTTT.

This rearrangement joins TRBV5-6 to TRBJ2-1; TRBD1 matches 9 bases. Germline V lookup: CDR1 SGHDT, CDR2 YYEEEE. V lost 4 bases, J lost 4 bases, and 12 bases stayed unmatched. The CDR3 loop spans 17 amino acids. Written as DNA, the CDR3 is TGTGCCAGCAGCGTACAGCCGACAGGGGGGAAGTACAATGAGCAGTTCTTC. Protein sequence: CASSVQPTGGKYNEQFF.

The chain uses TRBV7-8 and TRBJ2-1; D uncertain. V lost 4 bases and J lost 6, with 10 bases in between. There are 13 residues in the CDR3. Germline V gives CDR1 SGHVS, CDR2 FQNEAQ. The CDR3 nucleotides are TGTGCCAGCAGCTATGCCGGCCTCAATGAGCAGTTCTTC. Translating it yields CASSYAGLNEQFF. Supplemented by reference TRBV7-8 and TRBJ2-1, the full variable domain reads GAGVSQSPRYKVAKRGQDVALRCDPISGHVSLFWYQQALGQGPEFLTYFQNEAQLDKSGLPSDRFFAERPEGSVSTLKIQRTQQEDSAVYLCASSYAGLNEQFFGPGTRLTVL.

The V gene is TRBV7-9, the J gene TRBJ2-5; 7 bases align to TRBD2. The CDR3 runs 15 residues. Germline V gene sequence: CDR1 SEHNR, CDR2 FQNEAQ (reference sequence). With 6 bases clipped from V and 2 bases from J, the junction kept 9 bases outside the gene matches. Here the CDR3 DNA reads TGTGCCAGCAGAGCCACCGGGACTACACAAGAGACCCAGTACTTC. Its translation is CASRATGTTQETQYF.

V and J are TRBV28 and TRBJ1-4; TRBD1 might be the D (5 bases). Germline V lookup: CDR1 MDHEN, CDR2 SYDVKM. This CDR3 comprises 15 residues. V was cut by 6 bases and J by 8 bases, with 19 bases left in between. The CDR3 loop is CASRTNQGGREKLFF. Written as DNA, the CDR3 is TGTGCCAGCAGGACCAACCAGGGAGGAAGGGAAAAACTGTTTTTT. The full variable domain, its missing parts supplied by reference TRBV28 and TRBJ1-4, is DVKVTQSSRYLVKRTGEKVFLECVQDMDHENMFWYRQDPGLGLRLIYFSYDVKMKEKGDIPEGYSVSREKKERFSLILESASTNQTSMYLCASRTNQGGREKLFFGSGTQLSVL.

The chain joins TRBV7-8 to TRBJ2-1; a possible D gene is TRBD1 (5 bases). Germline V gene sequence: CDR1 SGHVS, CDR2 FQNEAQ. This CDR3 comprises 12 residues. V lost 2 bases to trimming and J lost 8 bases, with 7 bases between them. The CDR3 here is CASSLQGYEQFF. The CDR3 DNA sequence: TGTGCCAGCAGCTTACAGGGCTATGAGCAGTTCTTC.

V gene TRBV19 combines with J gene TRBJ2-1, with TRBD2 matching over 14 bases. CDR1 is LNHDA, CDR2 SQIVND, per germline (reference sequence). This CDR3 spans 17 amino acids. The V and J ends lost 5 bases and 10 bases, in that order; junction bases with no gene match: 13. The chain's CDR3 is CASSVQTSGRALGEQFF. CDR3 sequence (DNA): TGTGCCAGTAGTGTCCAGACTAGCGGGAGGGCCTTGGGGGAGCAGTTCTTC.